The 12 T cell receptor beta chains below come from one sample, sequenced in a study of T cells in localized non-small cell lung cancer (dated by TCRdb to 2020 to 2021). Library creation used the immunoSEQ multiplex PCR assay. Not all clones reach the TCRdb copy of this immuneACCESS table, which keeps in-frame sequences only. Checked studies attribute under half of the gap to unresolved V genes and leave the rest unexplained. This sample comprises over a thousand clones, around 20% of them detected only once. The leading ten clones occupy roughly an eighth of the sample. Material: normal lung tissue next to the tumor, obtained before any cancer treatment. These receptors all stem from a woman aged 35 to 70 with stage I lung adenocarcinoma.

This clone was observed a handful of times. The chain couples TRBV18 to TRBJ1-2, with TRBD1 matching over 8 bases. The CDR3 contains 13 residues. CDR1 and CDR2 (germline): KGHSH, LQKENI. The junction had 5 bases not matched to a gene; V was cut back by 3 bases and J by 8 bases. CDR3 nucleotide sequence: TGTGCCAGCTCACCGGACAGGGAAGGAGGCTACACCTTC. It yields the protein CASSPDREGGYTF.

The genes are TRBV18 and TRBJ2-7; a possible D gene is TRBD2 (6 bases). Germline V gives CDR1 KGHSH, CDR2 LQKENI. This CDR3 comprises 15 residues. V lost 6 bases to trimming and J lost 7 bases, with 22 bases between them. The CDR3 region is CASSVEGPPNREQYF. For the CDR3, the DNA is TGTGCCAGCTCGGTGGAGGGACCGCCCAACCGGGAGCAGTACTTC.

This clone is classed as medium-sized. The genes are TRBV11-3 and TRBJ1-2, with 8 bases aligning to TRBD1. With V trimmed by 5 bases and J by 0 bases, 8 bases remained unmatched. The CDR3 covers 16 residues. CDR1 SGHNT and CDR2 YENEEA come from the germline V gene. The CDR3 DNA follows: TGTGCCAGCAGCCCCACTCCGGGACAGGCTAACTATGGCTACACCTTC. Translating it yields CASSPTPGQANYGYTF.

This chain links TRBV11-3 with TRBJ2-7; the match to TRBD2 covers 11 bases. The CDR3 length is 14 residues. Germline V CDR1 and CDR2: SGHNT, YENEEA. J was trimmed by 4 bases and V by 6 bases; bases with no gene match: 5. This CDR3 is CASSSGLAVYEQYF. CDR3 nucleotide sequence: TGTGCCAGCAGTTCGGGACTAGCGGTATACGAGCAGTACTTC.

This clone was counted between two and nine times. The DNA for the CDR3 is TGTGCCAGCGGGACCGAGGGCGAAGTGGCTAACTATGGCTACACCTTC. Translating it yields CASGTEGEVANYGYTF. The rearrangement links TRBV7-6 to TRBJ1-2; tentatively, D is TRBD1 (5 bases). The V end was cut by 8 bases, the J end by 0 bases, with 19 bases between. The CDR3 is 16 residues long. Per the germline V gene, CDR1 is SGHVS and CDR2 is FNYEAQ.

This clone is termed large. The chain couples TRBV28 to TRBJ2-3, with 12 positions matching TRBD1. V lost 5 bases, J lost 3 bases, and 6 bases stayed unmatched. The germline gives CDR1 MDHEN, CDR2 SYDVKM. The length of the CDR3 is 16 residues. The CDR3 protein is CASSQPGQGATDTQYF. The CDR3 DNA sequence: TGTGCCAGCAGTCAGCCGGGACAGGGGGCGACAGATACGCAGTATTTT.

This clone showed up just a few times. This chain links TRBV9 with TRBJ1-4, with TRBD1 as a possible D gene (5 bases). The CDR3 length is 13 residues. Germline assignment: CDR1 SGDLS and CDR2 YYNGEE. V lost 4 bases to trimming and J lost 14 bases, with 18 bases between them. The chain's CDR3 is CASSFAGAQRLFF. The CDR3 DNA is TGTGCCAGCAGCTTTGCCGGGGCCCAAAGGCTGTTTTTT.

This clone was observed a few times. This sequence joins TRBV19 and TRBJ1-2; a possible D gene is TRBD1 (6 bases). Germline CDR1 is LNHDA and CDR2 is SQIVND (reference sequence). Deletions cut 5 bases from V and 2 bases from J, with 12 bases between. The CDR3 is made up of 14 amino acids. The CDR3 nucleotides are TGTGCCAGTAGTGAAGGACAGCAAAACTATGGCTACACCTTC. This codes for CASSEGQQNYGYTF.

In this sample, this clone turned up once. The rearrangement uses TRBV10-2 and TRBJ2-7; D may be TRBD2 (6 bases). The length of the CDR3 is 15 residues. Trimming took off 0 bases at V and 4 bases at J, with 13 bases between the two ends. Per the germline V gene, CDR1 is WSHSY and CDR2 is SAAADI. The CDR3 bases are TGCGCCAGCAGTGAGTCCGGTGGGAGCGGGTACGAGCAGTACTTC. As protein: CASSESGGSGYEQYF.

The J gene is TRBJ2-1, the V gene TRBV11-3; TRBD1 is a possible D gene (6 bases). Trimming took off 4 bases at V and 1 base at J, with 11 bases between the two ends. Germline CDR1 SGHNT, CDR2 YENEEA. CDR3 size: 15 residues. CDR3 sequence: CASSSRTVSYNEQFF. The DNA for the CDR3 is TGTGCCAGCAGCTCCCGGACAGTATCCTACAATGAGCAGTTCTTC.

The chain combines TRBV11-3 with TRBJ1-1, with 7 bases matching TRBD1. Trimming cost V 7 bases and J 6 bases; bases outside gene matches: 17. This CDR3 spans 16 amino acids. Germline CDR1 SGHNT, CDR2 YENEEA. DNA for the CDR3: TGTGCCAGCACCGTCGGCCCTCAACCGGGACAGTCTGAAGCTTTCTTT. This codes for CASTVGPQPGQSEAFF.

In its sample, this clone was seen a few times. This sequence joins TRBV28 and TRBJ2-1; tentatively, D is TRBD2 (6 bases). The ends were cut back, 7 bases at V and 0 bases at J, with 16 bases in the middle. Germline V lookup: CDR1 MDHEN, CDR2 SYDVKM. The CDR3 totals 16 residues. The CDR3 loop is CASTPGGTFSYNEQFF. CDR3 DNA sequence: TGTGCCAGCACCCCTGGGGGGACCTTCTCCTACAATGAGCAGTTCTTC.